This TCR beta chain was captured by sequencing in a study of blood T cell repertoires in COVID-19. Across the study: There were acute and convalescent COVID-19 samples, and they came from the United States, Italy and Spain. T cells, B-cell-depleted T cells, or PBMCs provided the cDNA or gDNA that served as material.

Original processing notes: The assay estimated nucleated cells by amplifying reference gene primers. Profiling relied on immunoSEQ multiplex PCR, and the TCRdb table lists in-frame clones only, not all of them. V, J and clone size derive from that table, while D and trimming were established from the DNA sequence. The table has about 100,000 clones, around 87% seen once; the top ten hold 15% to 20%. This CDR3 has 16 amino acids. J was trimmed by 5 bases and V by 3 bases; bases with no gene match: 9. CDR1 and CDR2 from the germline V gene are MGHRA and YSYEKL. This TCR came from a human donor in a cohort sampled during active COVID-19. Material for sequencing was peripheral blood. The chain couples TRBV4-1 to TRBJ1-5; 8 bases agree with TRBD1. The CDR3 sequence: CASSHAGQGGDQPQHF. The DNA for the CDR3 is TGCGCCAGCAGCCACGCAGGACAGGGAGGCGATCAGCCCCAGCATTTT.